The 21 T cell receptor beta chains below were found in one sample sequenced in a study of T cells in Graves' hyperthyroidism and ophthalmopathy. The TCR beta CDR3 regions underwent amplification using RNA transcripts as the source. Initially, a first-round RT-PCR of the TCR CDR3 employed the HTBI primer set. TCRdb redid the calling of the multiplex PCR reads with MiXCR, one entry per CDR3 protein. The table lists 500,000 to 650,000 distinct CDR3 sequences, 13% to 15% of them singletons, with about 15% in the top ten. The sequenced sample consisted of blood. The receptor set was obtained from a woman aged 40 to 55 with Graves' hyperthyroidism.

This clonotype was observed at least ten times. The chain employs TRBV12-3 or TRBV12-4 and TRBJ2-4; a possible D gene is TRBD2 (5 bases). The CDR3 consists of 16 residues. The V end was cut by 5 bases, the J end by 5 bases, with 19 bases between. The CDR3 is CASSPVWAGNENIQYF. The CDR3 bases are TGTGCCAGCAGTCCGGTGTGGGCGGGCAATGAAAACATTCAGTACTTC.

In the case of this clonotype: A much larger clone is a single base away; this may be a read error. The conserved closing phenylalanine or tryptophan is absent in this CDR3, likely reflecting a read error. The gene calls are TRBV7-9 and TRBJ2-2; D gene uncertain. CDR1 SEHNR and CDR2 FQNEAQ come from the germline V gene (reference sequence). The CDR3 has 14 amino acids. Trimming cost V 2 bases and J 3 bases, with 7 bases left between them. The CDR3 DNA reads TGTGCCAGCAGCTTAAGTAGGGACACCGGGGAGCTGTTTTTA. This gives the protein CASSLSRDTGELFL.

This clonotype was found many times. The genes are TRBV20-1 and TRBJ2-1, with D possibly matching TRBD2 (6 bases). V lost 3 bases, J lost 1 base, and 16 bases lay in between. Germline V lookup: CDR1 DFQATT, CDR2 SNEGSKA (reference sequence). The CDR3 spans 16 residues. This CDR3 reads CSARGTPQTSYNEQFF. In DNA, the CDR3 is TGCAGTGCTAGGGGGACTCCCCAGACTTCCTACAATGAGCAGTTCTTC.

The J gene is TRBJ1-1, the V gene TRBV12-3 or TRBV12-4; D uncertain. The CDR3 is 13 amino acids. Trimming shortened V by 7 bases and J by 1 base, and 10 bases separated the two germline ends. CDR3 sequence: CASKWGGNTEAFF. The CDR3, as DNA: TGTGCCAGCAAGTGGGGAGGGAACACTGAAGCTTTCTTT.

This clonotype was seen many times. The V gene is TRBV14, the J gene TRBJ2-3, with unresolved D. The CDR3 covers 16 residues. Germline loops: CDR1 SGHDN, CDR2 FVKESK. V lost 4 bases to trimming and J lost 0 bases, with 14 bases between them. The chain's CDR3 is CASSPNGATSTDTQYF. The CDR3 DNA is TGTGCCAGCAGCCCCAACGGAGCGACTAGCACAGATACGCAGTATTTT. The complete variable domain, with remaining parts taken from reference TRBV14 and TRBJ2-3, reads EAGVTQFPSHSVIEKGQTVTLRCDPISGHDNLYWYRRVMGKEIKFLLHFVKESKQDESGMPNNRFLAERTGGTYSTLKVQPAELEDSGVYFCASSPNGATSTDTQYFGPGTRLTVL.

Many counts were recorded for this clonotype. V gene TRBV20-1 combines with J gene TRBJ1-5; D is undetermined. V shed 0 bases and J shed 6 bases, with 18 bases lying between them. Germline loops: CDR1 DFQATT, CDR2 SNEGSKA (reference sequence). The CDR3 consists of 16 residues. The CDR3 region has the DNA TGCAGTGCTAGAGAACGCAGGCCCCTAGTCCGTCAGCCCCAGCATTTT. This encodes CSARERRPLVRQPQHF.

This clonotype was observed a few times. J is TRBJ2-5 and V is TRBV30; a possible D gene is TRBD2 (7 bases). Deletions cut 2 bases from V and 7 bases from J, with 23 bases between. The germline gives CDR1 GTSNPN, CDR2 SVGIG (reference sequence). The CDR3 totals 16 residues. The CDR3, as DNA: TGTGCCTGGAGTAGACTAGCCGGAGGGGGGTCCGGGACCCAGTACTTC. Protein sequence: CAWSRLAGGGSGTQYF.

The sample holds many counts of this clonotype. The DNA for the CDR3 is TGTGCCAGCAGCCTCTCCATGGGACAGGGGGTTCACCGGATTTACGAGCAGTACTTC. Protein: CASSLSMGQGVHRIYEQYF. V is TRBV27 and J is TRBJ2-7, with 11 bases aligning to TRBD1. The CDR3 is made up of 19 amino acids. V was clipped by 6 bases and J by 4 bases; unmatched bases: 20. CDR1 and CDR2 from the germline V gene are MNHEY and SMNVEV (reference sequence).

The chain recombines TRBV18 with TRBJ2-2; D is possibly TRBD1 or TRBD2 (5 bases each). Looked up from germline, CDR1 is KGHSH and CDR2 is LQKENI. The V end lost 0 bases, the J end lost 1 base, and 9 bases lay between the germline ends. There are 16 residues in the CDR3. The chain's CDR3 is CASSPPGVWNTGELFF. CDR3 DNA: TGTGCCAGCTCACCACCGGGGGTTTGGAACACCGGGGAGCTGTTTTTT. The variable domain in full, completed from reference TRBV18 and TRBJ2-2, reads NAGVMQNPRHLVRRRGQEARLRCSPMKGHSHVYWYRQLPEEGLKFMVYLQKENIIDESGMPKERFSAEFPKEGPSILRIQQVVRGDSAAYFCASSPPGVWNTGELFFGEGSRLTVL.

This clonotype came up once. V usage is TRBV4-1 and J usage is TRBJ2-3, with 9 bases identical to TRBD2. Losses at the gene ends were 2 bases for V and 6 bases for J; bases not matched to a gene: 24. Per the germline V gene, CDR1 is MGHRA and CDR2 is YSYEKL. The CDR3 runs to 21 residues. DNA for the CDR3: TGCGCCAGCAGCCAACCCAGTTTAGTTTCTCGAAGGCGGGAGGGCCATGATACGCAGTATTTT. Translating it yields CASSQPSLVSRRREGHDTQYF.

This clonotype was counted at least ten times. The chain uses TRBV7-2 and TRBJ1-5, with D possibly TRBD1 on 6 matching bases. V dropped 1 base and J dropped 9 bases, with 10 bases sitting between them. This CDR3 has 13 amino acids. Germline V gene sequence: CDR1 SGHTA, CDR2 FQGNSA. The CDR3, as DNA: TGTGCCAGCAGCTTAGGGACAGCCGTGCCCCAGCATTTT. Its protein is CASSLGTAVPQHF.

This clonotype has ten or more counts. The chain recombines TRBV5-1 with TRBJ2-2, with D unresolved. Trimming took off 0 bases at V and 4 bases at J, with 7 bases between the two ends. CDR3 length equals 14 residues. Germline lookup yields CDR1 SGHRS and CDR2 YFSETQ. The chain's CDR3 is CASSLDGSTGELFF. CDR3 bases: TGCGCCAGCAGCTTGGACGGTAGCACCGGGGAGCTGTTTTTT.

This clonotype came up a few times. This sequence joins TRBV5-4 and TRBJ2-5; the D is unclear. Between the trimmed V and J ends, which lost 4 bases and 5 bases, there was a span of 18 bases. Germline lookup yields CDR1 SGHNT and CDR2 YYREEE (reference sequence). The CDR3 spans 15 residues. CDR3 sequence: CASSTPASHGETQYF. In DNA form, the CDR3 reads TGTGCCAGCAGCACCCCGGCCTCACACGGGGAGACCCAGTACTTC.

At least ten counts were recorded for this clonotype. This chain uses TRBV28 with TRBJ2-7, with a possible D match to TRBD1 (6 bases). Trimming removed 4 bases from V and 0 bases from J, with 13 bases in between. The CDR3 has 15 residues. Germline CDR1 reads MDHEN; CDR2 reads SYDVKM. CDR3 DNA: TGTGCCAGCAGTTCGGGACATCTGAGCTCCTACGAGCAGTACTTC. This sequence encodes CASSSGHLSSYEQYF.

With regard to this clonotype: The junction departs from germline at one end; a sequencing error may be responsible. DNA for the CDR3: TGCGCCAGCAGAAATCTAGCGGGAGGTATAACAGATACGCGGTATTTT. It specifies CASRNLAGGITDTRYF. The rearrangement joins TRBV5-1 to TRBJ2-3; 11 nucleotides agree with TRBD2. Germline V gene sequence: CDR1 SGHRS, CDR2 YFSETQ. This CDR3 contains 16 residues.

Notes on this clonotype: A much larger clone differs by one base, so this may be a read error. A read error is likely, as this CDR3 ends without the conserved phenylalanine or tryptophan. This chain connects TRBV7-2 to TRBJ2-7, with a tentative D call TRBD2 (6 bases). Between the trimmed V and J ends, which lost 5 bases and 0 bases, there was a span of 11 bases. The CDR3 consists of 14 residues. The V gene's germline CDR1 is SGHTA and CDR2 FQGNSA. The CDR3, as DNA: TGTGCCAGCAGCGCCCCGGGACTCTCCTACGAGCAGTACCTC. Residues: CASSAPGLSYEQYL.

As concerns this clonotype: Possible read error: a much larger clone is one base away. The V call is TRBV7-6, the J call TRBJ1-1; no clear D. Germline CDR1 SGHVS, CDR2 FNYEAQ. Deletions cut 1 base from V and 1 base from J, with 4 bases between. The CDR3 is made up of 13 amino acids. The CDR3 DNA sequence: TGTGCCAGCAGCTTAGAGACGAACACTGAAGCTTTCTTT. Protein product: CASSLETNTEAFF.

This clonotype was seen ten or more times. J is TRBJ2-1 and V is TRBV27; TRBD2 aligns across 8 bases. This CDR3 has 17 residues. V was clipped by 1 base and J by 4 bases; unmatched bases: 9. Per germline, CDR1 MNHEY and CDR2 SMNVEV (reference sequence). The DNA of the CDR3 is TGTGCCAGCAGTTTATTCGGGGGGGTAGGGGGGTACAATGAGCAGTTCTTC. The encoded protein is CASSLFGGVGGYNEQFF.

V and J are TRBV27 and TRBJ2-7, with 8 positions matching TRBD2. The junction had 5 bases not matched to a gene; V was cut back by 4 bases and J by 3 bases. The CDR3 is made up of 14 amino acids. Germline V CDR1 and CDR2: MNHEY, SMNVEV (reference sequence). The CDR3: CASSWGSGGYEQYF. The CDR3 nucleotides are TGTGCCAGCAGTTGGGGGAGCGGGGGCTACGAGCAGTACTTC.

This clonotype was recorded at least ten times. This chain links TRBV2 with TRBJ2-7; D call uncertain. This CDR3 is 14 amino acids long. Germline loops: CDR1 SNHLY, CDR2 FYNNEI. Trimming pared 1 base from V and 3 bases from J, leaving 10 bases between. This CDR3 is CASSEVLFIYEQYF. The DNA for the CDR3 is TGTGCCAGCAGTGAAGTTCTGTTCATCTACGAGCAGTACTTC.

This clonotype has ten or more counts. The chain is built from TRBV30 and TRBJ1-3; D remains unclear. In germline, CDR1 is GTSNPN, CDR2 SVGIG (reference sequence). Trimming stripped 3 bases from V and 4 bases from J, with 7 bases between. The CDR3 is 12 residues long. The CDR3, as DNA: TGTGCCTGGAGCATGGGGGGAAACACCATATATTTT. Residues: CAWSMGGNTIYF.